This record covers a single T cell receptor beta chain. This clone was picked up a small number of times. It lacks a known antigen. The input lacks base qualities; no much larger clone sits a single base away. CDR1 and CDR2 (MNHEY, SMNVEV) derive from the germline V gene (reference sequence). Germline trimming: 6 bases from V, 4 bases from J; junction bases outside gene matches: 4. CDR3 length: 15 amino acids, cysteine to phenylalanine. Of all the DNA, just the CDR3 is kept, 45 bases in frame from base 1. These data originate in a study of identifying expanded T cells in peripheral blood (dated by TCRdb to between 2019 and 2020). For context, the study as a whole: Four technical replicates, made by sequencing separate aliquots from the same pool of genomic DNA, were compared pairwise. General conclusions and limits of the study: The authors expected that biological variance in healthy repertoires might rise further over much longer intervals, such as months to years. Between technical replicates the binomial model flagged approximately 1.2 differentially abundant clones, whereas over two weeks the binomial model flagged about 16.4 and over four weeks approximately 20. The beta-binomial model significantly reduced the number of clones called differentially abundant and the false-positive rate across all healthy-donor time intervals. For all healthy donors, the variance in clone template counts between approximately 2-week samples rose significantly as total template count increased.

TCRbeta CDR3 regions were profiled by bias-controlled multiplex PCR amplification of genomic DNA with the immunoSEQ Assay. Per the authors' processing: To quantify the absolute abundance of each unique TCRbeta CDR3 region, the sequences were collapsed and filtered. Differential abundance was assessed using a binomial (Fisher-equivalent) model and a beta-binomial model in which time-dependent variance fitted from healthy donors was added. Clones with fewer than 5 combined templates were excluded, and clones with Benjamini-Hochberg FDR below 0.01 were called differentially abundant. The form v = (b*log(k)+a)^2 was used to model beta-binomial variance as a function of total template count across the two samples. This immuneACCESS table, as held by TCRdb, lists in-frame sequences with V and J called but not all clones. Of the missing ones, under half trace to an unresolved V gene in checked studies; the others have no known cause. The V and J calls and clone size were taken over from that table, and D and trimming were inferred from the DNA. This sample gives around 56,000 clones in total; over 75% of them show up just once. Of the sample, over 15% falls within the top ten clones.

No immune events, such as infections, were documented for the healthy donors during the collection period. Healthy-donor blood repertoires served as a training cohort to calibrate time-dependent variance in a beta-binomial model of T-cell clone differential abundance. The training cohort comprised about ten healthy donors, 3 female and 7 male. Donor ages ranged from about 29 to 70 years, with an average of approximately 43 years. Whole blood from each healthy donor was obtained from a commercial supplier and was collected at three time points around 13 days apart. For immunosequencing, genomic DNA was extracted from whole blood that had not been sorted.

In this chain, TRBV27 is recombined with TRBJ2-1, and 12 junctional nucleotides match TRBD2. Sequencing was done on a sample of blood. This TCR was recovered from a person aged 18 to 69 in good health. DNA sequence: TGTGCCAGCAGGACTAGCGGGAGTAGGTACAATGAGCAGTTCTTC. The translation is CASRTSGSRYNEQFF.